These 4 T cell receptor beta chains originate from one sample sequenced in a study of blood T cell repertoires in COVID-19. Using immunoSEQ multiplex PCR, the repertoire was profiled, and TCRdb retains in-frame clones only, with some absent. The repertoire holds approximately 490,000 clones, less than 90% seen once, with around 8% in the top ten. The sequenced sample consisted of PBMCs or T cells enriched from blood (not recorded which). Receptors originate from a woman in her sixties who had recovered from COVID-19.

The V call is TRBV13, the J call TRBJ2-5, with TRBD2 identical over 10 bases. Germline-derived CDR1 and CDR2 are PRHDT and FYEKMQ (reference sequence). This CDR3 spans 17 amino acids. The V and J ends lost 4 bases and 5 bases, in that order; junction bases with no gene match: 13. As DNA, the CDR3 is TGTGCCAGCAGCTCCCGCCTGGGGCTAGCGGGGGAGGAGACCCAGTACTTC. It encodes CASSSRLGLAGEETQYF.

CDR3 in amino acids: CASSGGGYNEQFF. In DNA, the CDR3 is TGTGCCAGTAGTGGAGGCGGGTACAATGAGCAGTTCTTC. The rearrangement joins TRBV19 to TRBJ2-1, with D maybe TRBD2 (5 bases). Germline assignment: CDR1 LNHDA and CDR2 SQIVND (reference sequence). V was clipped by 5 bases and J by 4 bases, with 9 bases between them. CDR3 size: 13 residues.

This chain links TRBV27 with TRBJ2-2; tentatively, D is TRBD1 (5 bases). The CDR3 has 14 amino acids. Trimming cost V 6 bases and J 6 bases, with 14 bases left between them. Germline V lookup: CDR1 MNHEY, CDR2 SMNVEV (reference sequence). The CDR3 DNA reads as TGTGCCAGCAGCCCCAGGGCGGCGGCCGGGGAGCTGTTTTTT. Translation gives CASSPRAAAGELFF.

There are a few counts of this clone. This chain uses TRBV28 with TRBJ1-1; TRBD1 matches 7 bases. The V segment lost 5 bases and the J segment 1 base; nucleotides outside the gene matches: 7. The CDR3 runs 15 residues. Germline assignment: CDR1 MDHEN and CDR2 SYDVKM. Written as DNA, the CDR3 is TGTGCCAGCAGTCAACAGGGGCGCCAGAACACTGAAGCTTTCTTT. This sequence encodes CASSQQGRQNTEAFF. The full variable domain, completed using reference TRBV28 and TRBJ1-1, is DVKVTQSSRYLVKRTGEKVFLECVQDMDHENMFWYRQDPGLGLRLIYFSYDVKMKEKGDIPEGYSVSREKKERFSLILESASTNQTSMYLCASSQQGRQNTEAFFGQGTRLTVV.